Following are 15 T cell receptor beta chains from one sample sequenced in a study of cytomegalovirus exposure and HLA in healthy donors. 60 Vbeta and 13 Jbeta primers were used in PCR. Sequenced by immunoSEQ multiplex PCR; TCRdb stores in-frame clones only, minus some. The sample includes some 160,000 clones, 65% to 85% seen only once; the top ten take 3.5% to 5.5%. The sequencing sample was made of PBMCs. The receptor source for this set is a middle-aged woman in good health and CMV-seropositive.

The rearrangement links TRBV5-4 to TRBJ2-5, with TRBD1 matching over 9 bases. The J call may be faulty, since TRBJ2-7 better matches the DNA end. This CDR3 has 15 residues. Per the germline V gene, CDR1 is SGHNT and CDR2 is YYREEE (reference sequence). DNA of the CDR3: TGTGCCAGCAGCTTGGCGGAGACAGGGGGGAGCGAGCAGTACTTC. Translation gives CASSLAETGGSEQYF.

Remarks on this clone: The same CDR3 is also encoded by other DNA sequences in this sample. The gene calls are TRBV5-1 and TRBJ2-1, with D uncertain. The CDR3 runs to 13 residues. The V end lost 5 bases, the J end lost 6 bases, and 12 bases lay between the germline ends. CDR1 and CDR2 (germline): SGHRS, YFSETQ. CDR3 in amino acids: CASRLGGTNEQFF. CDR3 DNA: TGCGCCAGCAGACTCGGCGGTACCAATGAGCAGTTCTTC.

V usage is TRBV18 and J usage is TRBJ1-2; D gene unclear. Trimming removed 4 bases from V and 0 bases from J, with 12 bases in between. The CDR3 contains 15 residues. Germline CDR1 reads KGHSH; CDR2 reads LQKENI. CDR3: CASSLGREPNYGYTF. The CDR3 DNA follows: TGTGCCAGCTCACTAGGCCGGGAACCTAACTATGGCTACACCTTC. Variable domain in full (rest from reference TRBV18 and TRBJ1-2): NAGVMQNPRHLVRRRGQEARLRCSPMKGHSHVYWYRQLPEEGLKFMVYLQKENIIDESGMPKERFSAEFPKEGPSILRIQQVVRGDSAAYFCASSLGREPNYGYTFGSGTRLTVV.

The rearrangement uses TRBV28 and TRBJ1-2; no reliable D call. V was cut by 4 bases and J by 5 bases, with 11 bases left in between. The CDR3 is made up of 13 amino acids. Germline-derived CDR1 and CDR2 are MDHEN and SYDVKM. CDR3 in amino acids: CASSYLTTYGYTF. The CDR3 DNA reads as TGTGCCAGCAGTTACCTGACGACTTATGGCTACACCTTC.

This chain joins TRBV18 and TRBJ2-2; the match to TRBD1 covers 8 bases. The germline gives CDR1 KGHSH, CDR2 LQKENI. V trimming: 3 bases; J trimming: 3 bases; junction bases outside the gene matches: 0. This CDR3 region has 14 residues. In DNA form, the CDR3 reads TGTGCCAGCTCACCGGACAGGGACACCGGGGAGCTGTTTTTT. Protein product: CASSPDRDTGELFF.

The chain carries TRBV9 and TRBJ1-1; 7 nucleotides align to TRBD1. This CDR3 contains 16 residues. The trim removed 3 bases at V and 3 bases at J, leaving 11 bases unmatched. Germline loops: CDR1 SGDLS, CDR2 YYNGEE. This chain's CDR3 is CASSDPRGNTDTEAFF. The CDR3 coding sequence is TGTGCCAGCAGCGACCCCAGGGGGAACACTGACACTGAAGCTTTCTTT.

V usage is TRBV2 and J usage is TRBJ1-5; 7 bases agree with TRBD1. Germline V gives CDR1 SNHLY, CDR2 FYNNEI. The CDR3 runs to 14 residues. Trimming removed 6 bases from V and 2 bases from J; junction bases left unmatched: 4. In DNA, the CDR3 is TGTGCCAGCAGCCTCGGACAGGGCAATCAGCCCCAGCATTTT. Its translation is CASSLGQGNQPQHF.

The V gene is TRBV4-2, the J gene TRBJ2-5; 7 nucleotides agree with TRBD1. The germline gives CDR1 LGHNA, CDR2 YNFKEQ. The CDR3 is made up of 15 amino acids. V shed 0 bases and J 3 bases; nucleotides not matched to a gene: 4. The CDR3 DNA is TGTGCCAGCAGCCAAGACCCTCAGGGGGAAGAGACCCAGTACTTC. Translation: CASSQDPQGEETQYF.

This clone was recorded a few times. The chain combines TRBV18 with TRBJ2-3; D perhaps matches TRBD2 (6 bases). Germline V gene sequence: CDR1 KGHSH, CDR2 LQKENI. The CDR3 consists of 15 residues. V was trimmed by 3 bases and J by 4 bases, leaving 14 bases between them. CDR3 protein: CASSPLTSNADTQYF. The CDR3 bases are TGTGCCAGCTCACCGCTGACTAGTAATGCAGATACGCAGTATTTT. Combining the CDR3 with reference TRBV18 and TRBJ2-3 gives the whole variable domain NAGVMQNPRHLVRRRGQEARLRCSPMKGHSHVYWYRQLPEEGLKFMVYLQKENIIDESGMPKERFSAEFPKEGPSILRIQQVVRGDSAAYFCASSPLTSNADTQYFGPGTRLTVL.

The V call is TRBV5-1, the J call TRBJ2-7; perhaps TRBD2 as D (7 bases). The germline V gene encodes CDR1 SGHRS and CDR2 YFSETQ. The CDR3 is 14 amino acids. Trimming cost V 4 bases and J 5 bases, with 16 bases left between them. The CDR3: CASSPGDYPHEQYF. CDR3 in DNA: TGCGCCAGCAGCCCAGGGGACTATCCTCACGAGCAGTACTTC. The whole variable domain, filled in from reference TRBV5-1 and TRBJ2-7, reads KAGVTQTPRYLIKTRGQQVTLSCSPISGHRSVSWYQQTPGQGLQFLFEYFSETQRNKGNFPGRFSGRQFSNSRSEMNVSTLELGDSALYLCASSPGDYPHEQYFGPGTRLTVT.

This clone was seen more than once but under ten times. The gene calls are TRBV5-6 and TRBJ1-4; D is uncertain. The V gene lost 2 bases and the J gene lost 11 bases, with 7 bases spanning the gap. This CDR3 comprises 11 residues. The germline CDR1 and CDR2 sequences are SGHDT and YYEEEE. DNA of the CDR3: TGTGCCAGCAGCTTCGGTCGGAAACTGTTTTTT. Amino acid sequence: CASSFGRKLFF. Full variable domain (remainder filled in from reference TRBV5-6 and TRBJ1-4): DAGVTQSPTHLIKTRGQQVTLRCSPKSGHDTVSWYQQALGQGPQFIFQYYEEEERQRGNFPDRFSGHQFPNYSSELNVNALLLGDSALYLCASSFGRKLFFGSGTQLSVL.

CDR3 sequence: CASSLTSGSHNEQFF. The DNA of the CDR3 is TGCGCCAGCAGCTTAACTAGCGGATCCCACAATGAGCAGTTCTTC. The chain carries TRBV5-1 and TRBJ2-1; 8 nucleotides agree with TRBD2. Germline values: CDR1 SGHRS, CDR2 YFSETQ. The CDR3 totals 15 residues. J was trimmed by 5 bases and V by 2 bases; bases with no gene match: 6.

V usage is TRBV28 and J usage is TRBJ1-5; maybe TRBD1 (6 bases). Germline loops: CDR1 MDHEN, CDR2 SYDVKM. There are 14 residues in the CDR3. Trimming cost V 4 bases and J 6 bases, with 13 bases left between them. This CDR3 is CASSSHRQVQPQHF. The CDR3 DNA follows: TGTGCCAGCAGTTCTCACCGACAGGTTCAGCCCCAGCATTTT.

The V call is TRBV7-6, the J call TRBJ2-1; possible D gene TRBD2, 6 bases. From germline, CDR1 is SGHVS and CDR2 FNYEAQ. The V and J ends lost 1 base and 2 bases respectively, with 9 bases between them. The CDR3 totals 15 residues. The CDR3 nucleotides read TGTGCCAGCAGCTTAGGGCCGGGGGCCTACAATGAGCAGTTCTTC. Translating it yields CASSLGPGAYNEQFF.

This clone was seen just once. The V call is TRBV2, the J call TRBJ1-4, with 8 positions matching TRBD1. The CDR3 is 14 residues long. Germline-derived CDR1 and CDR2 are SNHLY and FYNNEI. Trimming cost V 7 bases and J 3 bases; bases outside gene matches: 4. CDR3 sequence: CASTRGQANEKLFF. The CDR3 region has the DNA TGTGCCAGCACCAGGGGGCAGGCTAATGAAAAACTGTTTTTT.